These T cell receptor beta chains were read from a single sample in a study of cytomegalovirus exposure and HLA in healthy donors. Clones were read by immunoSEQ multiplex PCR, and TCRdb kept only the in-frame ones, dropping some. Of under 65,000 clones listed, roughly 89% were seen once; the top ten hold 7.5% to 10%. Material for sequencing was PBMCs. The receptors come from a woman younger than 30 in good health and CMV-seropositive. CDR3s include the opening cysteine and the closing phenylalanine or tryptophan. D genes are given only for firm matches. A clone size is listed for some rows: how often the clone was seen (once, few, many), or a class if it is expanded.

j_call clone_size v_call d_call cdr3_nt cdr3_aa
TRBJ2-7 . TRBV14 TRBD1 TGTGCCAGTTCCTTCGGGACAGGGGGCTACGAGCAGTACTTC CASSFGTGGYEQYF
TRBJ2-1 . TRBV5-5 . TGTGCCAGCAGCTTGTTTGTGGGGCTCAATGAGCAGTTCTTC CASSLFVGLNEQFF
TRBJ2-7 . TRBV5-1 . TGCGCCAGCAGCTTGGAGGCAGGGCGGACCTACGAGCAGTACTTC CASSLEAGRTYEQYF
TRBJ2-4 . TRBV30 . TGTGCCTGGAGTCCCCCAGGGTCATTCCAGTACTTC CAWSPPGSFQYF
TRBJ2-2 . TRBV7-3 . TGTGCCAGCAGCTTAATAGTGACGGGGGAAACCGGGGAGCTGTTTTTT CASSLIVTGETGELFF
TRBJ1-2 . TRBV9 . TGTGCCAGCAGCGCCCGTTCGGACAGCCTCTATGGCTACACCTTC CASSARSDSLYGYTF
TRBJ1-2 . TRBV6-1 . TGTGCCAGCAGTGAGAGACAGCGTTCCTATGGCTACACCTTC CASSERQRSYGYTF
TRBJ2-7 . TRBV29-1 TRBD2 TGCAGCGCCGCGGGGGGGGCAAACTACGAGCAGTACTTC CSAAGGANYEQYF
TRBJ1-1 . TRBV4-1 TRBD1 TGCGCCAGCAGCGAGATGACAGGGTACACTGAAGCTTTCTTT CASSEMTGYTEAFF
TRBJ2-2 . TRBV19 TRBD1 TGTGCCAGTCGCCCTCGGACAGGGCAAGCCGGGGAGCTGTTTTTT CASRPRTGQAGELFF
TRBJ2-1 . TRBV6-5 TRBD1 TGTGCCAGCAGTTCCTCCGGGACAGGCGGCTACAATGAGCAGTTCTTC CASSSSGTGGYNEQFF
TRBJ2-5 . TRBV5-1 TRBD1 TGCGCCAGCAGCTTAGGGGGCCGACAGGGGCCGGAGACCCAGTACTTC CASSLGGRQGPETQYF
TRBJ1-6 . TRBV5-1 TRBD1 TGCGCCAGCAGCACCCTCCGGGACAGCGATTCACCCCTCCACTTT CASSTLRDSDSPLHF
TRBJ2-6 . TRBV25-1 TRBD1 TGTGCCAGCAGTGGCTCCGGGACAGGGGGCGCTGGGGCCAACGTCCTGACTTTC CASSGSGTGGAGANVLTF
TRBJ1-2 . TRBV9 . TGTGCCAGCAGCGTAGGGGGAGGGAATCCCTATGGCTACACCTTC CASSVGGGNPYGYTF
TRBJ2-5 . TRBV19 TRBD1 TGTGCCAGCCGGGACAGGGGGCGCGGTGAGACCCAGTACTTC CASRDRGRGETQYF
TRBJ2-1 . TRBV27 TRBD2 TGTGCCAGCAGTTTAACGACTAGCGGGGGCCCCTACAATGAGCAGTTCTTC CASSLTTSGGPYNEQFF
TRBJ2-7 . TRBV4-2 . TGTGCCAGCAGCCAAGAGTTAGCTCAACAGGGCTTTTACGAGCAGTACTTC CASSQELAQQGFYEQYF
TRBJ2-3 . TRBV19 TRBD2 TGTGCCAGTAGTTCCCGCCCGGGACTAGCGGGGGGCATTTACACAGATACGCAGTATTTT CASSSRPGLAGGIYTDTQYF
TRBJ2-7 . TRBV6-5 TRBD2 TGTGCCAGCAGGGGACTAGTCCACGAGCAGTACTTC CASRGLVHEQYF
TRBJ2-5 . TRBV4-3 . TGCGCCAGCAGCCAGATAGGACAACAAGAGACCCAGTACTTC CASSQIGQQETQYF
TRBJ2-7 . TRBV4-3 TRBD1 TGCGCCAGCAGCCAAGAAGGGACAGGGGTCGAGCAGTACTTC CASSQEGTGVEQYF
TRBJ1-3 . TRBV6-5 . TGTGCCAGCAGTTACGGTTCAGGGAACTCTGGAAACACCATATATTTT CASSYGSGNSGNTIYF
TRBJ1-2 . TRBV7-9 TRBD1 TGTGCCAGCAGCGCGCCGGGACAGGGGGAACCAACATATGGCTACACCTTC CASSAPGQGEPTYGYTF
TRBJ1-1 . TRBV28 . TGTGCCAGCAGTTTAGCTATGAACACTGAAGCTTTCTTT CASSLAMNTEAFF
TRBJ1-4 . TRBV5-5 . TGTGCCAGCAGCTTGGGGAGAGGGGGAAGTGAAAAACTGTTTTTT CASSLGRGGSEKLFF
TRBJ2-7 few TRBV5-1 TRBD1 TGCGCCAGCAGCCCGGGGACAGGGGTCTCCTACGAGCAGTACTTC CASSPGTGVSYEQYF
TRBJ2-1 . TRBV7-6 TRBD1 TGTGCCAGCAGCTTAGGGCAGGGGGATCGGGAGCAGTTCTTC CASSLGQGDREQFF
TRBJ2-7 . TRBV9 . TGTGCCAGCAGCGTAGGAGGGCGGAAGGGCTACGAGCAGTACTTC CASSVGGRKGYEQYF
TRBJ1-6 . TRBV18 . TGTGCCAGCTCACCTCAGGGAAATAATTCACCCCTCCACTTT CASSPQGNNSPLHF
TRBJ1-5 . TRBV6-1 TRBD1 TGTGCCAGCGGGGGGGGGACAGGGCTAAATCAGCCCCAGCATTTT CASGGGTGLNQPQHF